The 18 T cell receptor beta chains given below trace back to one sample, sequenced in a study of cytomegalovirus exposure and HLA in healthy donors. Researchers ran the PCR with 60 Vbeta and 13 Jbeta primers. Sequenced by immunoSEQ multiplex PCR; TCRdb stores in-frame clones only, minus some. Of 200,000 to 300,000 clones in the sample, 84% are singletons; the top ten hold roughly 2%. The sample taken for sequencing was PBMCs. The receptors were sampled from a woman in her 40s in good health and CMV-seropositive.

The V and J genes are TRBV5-4 and TRBJ2-7, with TRBD2 as a possible D gene (7 bases). This CDR3 contains 15 residues. V was pared by 5 bases and J by 5 bases, with 20 bases between. Germline V gene data show CDR1 as SGHNT and CDR2 as YYREEE (reference sequence). The CDR3: CASSPPPGGPHEQYF. The CDR3 DNA follows: TGTGCCAGCAGTCCACCCCCCGGGGGGCCCCACGAGCAGTACTTC.

The CDR3 DNA sequence: TGTGCCAGTAGTATTATCTCCTTACAGGGAGCCTACGAGCAGTACTTC. Protein product: CASSIISLQGAYEQYF. The chain uses TRBV19 and TRBJ2-7, with D possibly being TRBD1 (6 bases). Trimming pared 3 bases from V and 2 bases from J, leaving 17 bases between. The CDR3 loop spans 16 amino acids. Germline assignment: CDR1 LNHDA and CDR2 SQIVND (reference sequence).

In its sample, this clone was seen many times. The V gene is TRBV6-4, the J gene TRBJ2-3; D is uncertain. Germline V gene sequence: CDR1 MRHNA, CDR2 SNTAGT. This CDR3 contains 15 residues. The ends were cut back, 3 bases at V and 0 bases at J, with 10 bases in the middle. The CDR3 reads CASSENDGSTDTQYF. CDR3 DNA sequence: TGTGCCAGCAGTGAAAACGACGGGAGCACAGATACGCAGTATTTT.

The chain links TRBV18 to TRBJ1-1, with 10 bases matching TRBD1. The CDR3 contains 14 residues. Germline CDR1 is KGHSH and CDR2 is LQKENI. J was trimmed by 7 bases and V by 4 bases; bases with no gene match: 6. CDR3 nucleotide sequence: TGTGCCAGCTCACTCTCCCGGGACAGGGGTGAAGCTTTCTTT. Protein: CASSLSRDRGEAFF.

Details on this clone: The sample carries other DNA sequences with the same CDR3. The V gene is TRBV27, the J gene TRBJ2-7; 9 bases are a match to TRBD2. Germline values: CDR1 MNHEY, CDR2 SMNVEV (reference sequence). The CDR3 is 14 residues long. Trimming at V came to 5 bases and at J to 0 bases, leaving 2 bases not matched to a gene. As DNA, the CDR3 is TGTGCCAGCAGTCTTAGCGGGAGCTCCTACGAGCAGTACTTC. This encodes CASSLSGSSYEQYF.

The sample holds one count of this clone. This chain uses TRBV29-1 with TRBJ2-5; 9 bases are a match to TRBD1. The germline gives CDR1 SQVTM, CDR2 ANQGSEA. This CDR3 spans 14 amino acids. The V gene end was trimmed by 3 bases and the J gene end by 5 bases; junction bases not matched to a gene: 7. The CDR3 coding sequence is TGCAGCGTTGAGGGACAGGGCCTGTTCGAGACCCAGTACTTC. Translation gives CSVEGQGLFETQYF.

V is TRBV7-9 and J is TRBJ1-5, with D perhaps TRBD1 (5 bases). Germline-derived CDR1 and CDR2 are SEHNR and FQNEAQ (reference sequence). This CDR3 has 13 residues. Trimming took 3 bases from V and 8 from J, leaving 11 bases between them. The CDR3 loop reads CASSFGGNKPQHF. The DNA of the CDR3 is TGTGCCAGCAGCTTCGGGGGGAATAAGCCCCAGCATTTT.

V is TRBV25-1 and J is TRBJ1-2, with 7 bases fitting TRBD1. Germline V gene lookup returns CDR1 MGHDK and CDR2 SYGVNS. The CDR3 spans 14 residues. After removal of 1 base from V and 6 bases from J, the junction contained 5 bases not matched to a gene. As DNA, the CDR3 is TGTGCCAGCAGTGAATTCGGACAGGCGAATGGCTACACCTTC. This sequence encodes CASSEFGQANGYTF.

The chain couples TRBV13 to TRBJ2-2, with 8 bases identical to TRBD2. Germline V gene lookup returns CDR1 PRHDT and CDR2 FYEKMQ (reference sequence). The CDR3 is made up of 15 amino acids. J gave up 6 bases and V 0 bases, and 3 bases lay outside the gene matches. The CDR3 DNA is TGTGCCAGCAGCTTAGGCAGCGGGGGAGCCGGGGAGCTGTTTTTT. Translated: CASSLGSGGAGELFF.

The rearrangement links TRBV28 to TRBJ1-1; weak D call: TRBD1 (5 bases). Germline V CDR1 and CDR2: MDHEN, SYDVKM. This CDR3 has 11 amino acids. V lost 10 bases and J 6 bases, leaving 12 bases between the germline ends. The CDR3 nucleotides read TGTGCCACCTCAGGGTTCGCTGAAGCTTTCTTT. Encoded protein: CATSGFAEAFF.

This chain uses TRBV28 with TRBJ2-7; 14 bases line up with TRBD2. Germline loops: CDR1 MDHEN, CDR2 SYDVKM. The length of the CDR3 is 14 residues. V shed 8 bases and J 4 bases; nucleotides not matched to a gene: 4. CDR3 nucleotide sequence: TGTGCCAGCTGGACTAGCGGGGGGACGTACGAGCAGTACTTC. This encodes CASWTSGGTYEQYF.

The rearrangement links TRBV7-2 to TRBJ2-1; TRBD2 matches at 7 bases. With 4 bases clipped from V and 6 bases from J, the junction kept 12 bases outside the gene matches. CDR3 size: 16 residues. Germline V gene lookup returns CDR1 SGHTA and CDR2 FQGNSA. As DNA, the CDR3 is TGTGCCAGCAGCTCCCCGAGCGGTAGCGGGCTCAATGAGCAGTTCTTC. As protein: CASSSPSGSGLNEQFF.

This clone was seen only a few times. This chain links TRBV30 with TRBJ2-7; weak D call: TRBD1 (5 bases). Germline-derived CDR1 and CDR2 are GTSNPN and SVGIG (reference sequence). The CDR3 is 14 residues long. V dropped 5 bases and J dropped 4 bases, with 18 bases sitting between them. In nucleotides, the CDR3 is TGTGCCTGGCGGCAGGCAGGGCCTTCTTACGAGCAGTACTTC. Residues: CAWRQAGPSYEQYF.

A single count supports this clone. The V and J genes are TRBV11-3 and TRBJ1-1; D remains unclear. This CDR3 region has 12 residues. V lost 1 base and J lost 7, with 7 bases in between. The germline CDR1 and CDR2 sequences are SGHNT and YENEEA. The chain's CDR3 is CASSLVGLEAFF. Here the CDR3 DNA reads TGTGCCAGCAGCTTAGTGGGCCTTGAAGCTTTCTTT.

The chain recombines TRBV5-1 with TRBJ2-3, with a tentative D call TRBD2 (6 bases). V was trimmed by 4 bases and J by 2 bases, leaving 14 bases between them. CDR3 length equals 15 residues. Germline V gene sequence: CDR1 SGHRS, CDR2 YFSETQ. Here the CDR3 reads CASSPGLPNTDTQYF. The CDR3 DNA reads as TGCGCCAGCAGCCCGGGACTTCCCAACACAGATACGCAGTATTTT.

The chain combines TRBV18 with TRBJ2-6, with D perhaps matching TRBD1 (5 bases). The ends were cut back, 2 bases at V and 6 bases at J, with 8 bases in the middle. Looked up from germline, CDR1 is KGHSH and CDR2 is LQKENI. The CDR3 contains 14 residues. The CDR3 DNA is TGTGCCAGCTCACCATTGACAGAGGCCAACGTCCTGACTTTC. Its protein product is CASSPLTEANVLTF.

There are a few counts of this clone. In DNA form, the CDR3 reads TGTGCCAGCATCTTGACTAGCGGCCCGGTAAACGAGCAGTACTTC. Amino acid sequence: CASILTSGPVNEQYF. This chain joins TRBV6-6 and TRBJ2-5, with 9 positions matching TRBD2. The J call may not be correct, given that the DNA end is closer to TRBJ2-7. This CDR3 contains 15 residues. The germline gives CDR1 MNHNY, CDR2 SVGAGI (reference sequence).

This clone has a handful of counts. This sequence joins TRBV5-1 and TRBJ2-1, with 12 bases identical to TRBD2. The germline V gene has CDR1 SGHRS and CDR2 YFSETQ. This CDR3 region has 18 residues. V lost 0 bases, J lost 10 bases, and 14 bases stayed unmatched. The CDR3 is CASSLEIRASGRADEQFF. In DNA form, the CDR3 reads TGCGCCAGCAGCTTGGAGATACGTGCTAGCGGGAGGGCGGACGAGCAGTTCTTC.